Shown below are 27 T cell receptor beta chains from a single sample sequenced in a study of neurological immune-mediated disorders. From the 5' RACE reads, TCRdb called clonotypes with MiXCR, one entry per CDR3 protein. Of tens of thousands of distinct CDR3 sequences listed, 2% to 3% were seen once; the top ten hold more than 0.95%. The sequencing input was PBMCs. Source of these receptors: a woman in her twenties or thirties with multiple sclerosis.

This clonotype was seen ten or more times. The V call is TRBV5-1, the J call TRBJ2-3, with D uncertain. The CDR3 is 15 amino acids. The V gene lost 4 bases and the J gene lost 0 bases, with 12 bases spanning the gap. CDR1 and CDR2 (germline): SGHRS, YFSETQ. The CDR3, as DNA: TGCGCCAGCAGCCCCGGGTCGGGTAGCACAGATACGCAGTATTTT. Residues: CASSPGSGSTDTQYF.

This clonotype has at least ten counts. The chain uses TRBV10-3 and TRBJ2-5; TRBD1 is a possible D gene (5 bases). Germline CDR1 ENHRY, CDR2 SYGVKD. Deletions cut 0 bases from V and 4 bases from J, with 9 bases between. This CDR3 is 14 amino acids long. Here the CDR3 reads CAISESGQGETQYF. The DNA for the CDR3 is TGTGCCATCAGTGAGTCCGGCCAGGGAGAGACCCAGTACTTC.

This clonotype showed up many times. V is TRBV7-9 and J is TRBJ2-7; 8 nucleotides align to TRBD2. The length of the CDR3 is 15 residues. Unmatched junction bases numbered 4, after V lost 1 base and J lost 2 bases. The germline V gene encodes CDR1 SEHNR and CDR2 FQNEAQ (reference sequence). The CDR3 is CASSLVGSGAYEQYF. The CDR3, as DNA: TGTGCCAGCAGCTTAGTAGGTAGCGGGGCCTACGAGCAGTACTTC.

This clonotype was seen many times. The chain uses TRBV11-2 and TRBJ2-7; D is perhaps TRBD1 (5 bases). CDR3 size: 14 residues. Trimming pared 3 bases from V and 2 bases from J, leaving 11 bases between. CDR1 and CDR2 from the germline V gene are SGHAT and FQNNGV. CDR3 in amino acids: CASSFRAETYEQYF. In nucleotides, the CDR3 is TGTGCCAGCAGCTTCAGGGCAGAGACCTACGAGCAGTACTTC.

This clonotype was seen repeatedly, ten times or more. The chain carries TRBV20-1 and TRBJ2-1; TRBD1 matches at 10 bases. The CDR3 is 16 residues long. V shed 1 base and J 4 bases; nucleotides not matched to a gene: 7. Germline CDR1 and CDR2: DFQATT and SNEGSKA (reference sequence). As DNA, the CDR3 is TGCAGTGCTAGAGCGATGGGACAGGGGTTTTACAATGAGCAGTTCTTC. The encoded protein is CSARAMGQGFYNEQFF.

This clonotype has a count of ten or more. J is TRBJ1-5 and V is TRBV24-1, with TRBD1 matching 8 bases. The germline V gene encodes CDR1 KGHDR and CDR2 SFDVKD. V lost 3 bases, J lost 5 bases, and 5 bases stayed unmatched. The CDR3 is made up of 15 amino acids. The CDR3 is CATSDPRRGHQPQHF. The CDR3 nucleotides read TGTGCCACCAGTGATCCACGCAGGGGGCATCAGCCCCAGCATTTT.

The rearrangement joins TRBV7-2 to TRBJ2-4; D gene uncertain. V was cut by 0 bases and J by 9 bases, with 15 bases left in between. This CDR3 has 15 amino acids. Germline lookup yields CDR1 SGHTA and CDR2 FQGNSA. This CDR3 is CASSLALGSGGIQYF. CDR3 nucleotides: TGTGCCAGCAGCTTAGCGCTGGGCAGTGGTGGCATTCAGTACTTC.

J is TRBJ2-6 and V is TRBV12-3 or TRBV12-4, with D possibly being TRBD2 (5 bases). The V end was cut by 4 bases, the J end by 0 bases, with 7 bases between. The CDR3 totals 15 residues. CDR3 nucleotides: TGTGCCAGCAGTTGGGCGGGCTCTGGGGCCAACGTCCTGACTTTC. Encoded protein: CASSWAGSGANVLTF.

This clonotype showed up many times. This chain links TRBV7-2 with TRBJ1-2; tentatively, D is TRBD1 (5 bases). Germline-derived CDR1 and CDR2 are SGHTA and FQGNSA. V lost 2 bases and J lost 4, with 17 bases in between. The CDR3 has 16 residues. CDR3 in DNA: TGTGCCAGCAGCTTAAGTAGCACCGGGGCACTCTATGGCTACACCTTC. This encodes CASSLSSTGALYGYTF.

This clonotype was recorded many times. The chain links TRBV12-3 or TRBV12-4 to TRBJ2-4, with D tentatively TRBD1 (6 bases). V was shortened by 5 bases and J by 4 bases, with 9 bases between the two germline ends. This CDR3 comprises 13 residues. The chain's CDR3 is CASSRDTKNIQYF. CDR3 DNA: TGTGCCAGCAGTCGGGACACGAAAAACATTCAGTACTTC.

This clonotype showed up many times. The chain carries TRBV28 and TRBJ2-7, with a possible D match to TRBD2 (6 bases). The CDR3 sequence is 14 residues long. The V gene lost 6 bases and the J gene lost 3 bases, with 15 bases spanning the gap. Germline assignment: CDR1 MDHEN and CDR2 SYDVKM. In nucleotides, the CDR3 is TGTGCCAGCAGGAAAGGGGTAGCGGACTACGAGCAGTACTTC. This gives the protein CASRKGVADYEQYF.

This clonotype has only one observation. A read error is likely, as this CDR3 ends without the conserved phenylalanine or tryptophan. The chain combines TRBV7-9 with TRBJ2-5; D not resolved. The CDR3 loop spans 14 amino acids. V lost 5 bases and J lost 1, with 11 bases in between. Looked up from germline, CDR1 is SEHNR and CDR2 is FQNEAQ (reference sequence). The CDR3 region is CASSPSGSQETQYL. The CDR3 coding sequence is TGTGCCAGCAGCCCCTCGGGTTCCCAAGAGACCCAGTACTTG.

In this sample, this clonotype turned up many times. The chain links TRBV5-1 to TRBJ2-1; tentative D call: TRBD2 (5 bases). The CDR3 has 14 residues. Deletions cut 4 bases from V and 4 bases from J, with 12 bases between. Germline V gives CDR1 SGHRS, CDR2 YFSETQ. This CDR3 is CASSLDSAYNEQFF. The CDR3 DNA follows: TGCGCCAGCAGCCTGGACTCGGCGTACAATGAGCAGTTCTTC.

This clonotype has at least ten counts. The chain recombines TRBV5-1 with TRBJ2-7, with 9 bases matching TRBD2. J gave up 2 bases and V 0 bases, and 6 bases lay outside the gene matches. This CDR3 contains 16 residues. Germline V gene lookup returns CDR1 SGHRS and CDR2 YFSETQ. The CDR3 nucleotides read TGCGCCAGCAGCTTGGGTAGCGGACTAGCGACCTACGAGCAGTACTTC. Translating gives CASSLGSGLATYEQYF.

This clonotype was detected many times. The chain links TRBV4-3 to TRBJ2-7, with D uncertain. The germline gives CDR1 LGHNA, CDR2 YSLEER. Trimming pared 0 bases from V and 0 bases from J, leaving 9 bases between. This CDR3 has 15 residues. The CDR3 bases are TGCGCCAGCAGCCAAGATTTCGCAGCCTCCTACGAGCAGTACTTC. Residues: CASSQDFAASYEQYF.

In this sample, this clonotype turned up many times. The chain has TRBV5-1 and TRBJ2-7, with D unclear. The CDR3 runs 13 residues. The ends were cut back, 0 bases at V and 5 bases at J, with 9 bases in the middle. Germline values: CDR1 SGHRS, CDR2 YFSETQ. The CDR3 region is CASSLAAVDEQYF. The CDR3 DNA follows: TGCGCCAGCAGCTTGGCCGCGGTTGACGAGCAGTACTTC.

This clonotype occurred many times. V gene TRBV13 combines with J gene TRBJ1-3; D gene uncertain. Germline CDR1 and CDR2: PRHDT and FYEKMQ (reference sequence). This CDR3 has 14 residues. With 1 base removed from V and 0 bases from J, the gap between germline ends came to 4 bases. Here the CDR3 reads CASSLVHSGNTIYF. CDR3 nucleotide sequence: TGTGCCAGCAGCTTAGTTCACTCTGGAAACACCATATATTTT.

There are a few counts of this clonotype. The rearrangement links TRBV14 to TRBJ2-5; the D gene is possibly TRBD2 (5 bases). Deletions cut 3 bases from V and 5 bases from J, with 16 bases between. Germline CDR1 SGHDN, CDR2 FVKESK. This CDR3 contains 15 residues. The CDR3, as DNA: TGTGCCAGCAGCCACCAAATGGGGAGAGGGGAGACCCAGTACTTC. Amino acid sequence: CASSHQMGRGETQYF. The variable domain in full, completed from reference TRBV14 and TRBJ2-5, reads EAGVTQFPSHSVIEKGQTVTLRCDPISGHDNLYWYRRVMGKEIKFLLHFVKESKQDESGMPNNRFLAERTGGTYSTLKVQPAELEDSGVYFCASSHQMGRGETQYFGPGTRLLVL.

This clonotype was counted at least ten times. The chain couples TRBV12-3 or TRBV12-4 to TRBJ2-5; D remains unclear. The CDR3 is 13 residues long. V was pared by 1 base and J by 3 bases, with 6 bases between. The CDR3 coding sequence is TGTGCCAGCAGTTTAGGCAGAGAAGAGACCCAGTACTTC. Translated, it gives CASSLGREETQYF.

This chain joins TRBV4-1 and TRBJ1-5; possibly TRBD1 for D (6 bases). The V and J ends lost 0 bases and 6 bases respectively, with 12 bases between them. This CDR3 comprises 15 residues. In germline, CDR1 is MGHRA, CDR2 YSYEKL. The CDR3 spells CASSQEGGAGQPQHF. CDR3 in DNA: TGCGCCAGCAGCCAAGAGGGGGGCGCGGGTCAGCCCCAGCATTTT.

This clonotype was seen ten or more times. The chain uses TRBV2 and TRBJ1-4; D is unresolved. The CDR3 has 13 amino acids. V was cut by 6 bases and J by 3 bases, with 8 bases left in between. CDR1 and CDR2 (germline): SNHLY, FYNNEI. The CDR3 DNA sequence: TGTGCCAGCAGCCTAATTCCTAATGAAAAACTGTTTTTT. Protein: CASSLIPNEKLFF.

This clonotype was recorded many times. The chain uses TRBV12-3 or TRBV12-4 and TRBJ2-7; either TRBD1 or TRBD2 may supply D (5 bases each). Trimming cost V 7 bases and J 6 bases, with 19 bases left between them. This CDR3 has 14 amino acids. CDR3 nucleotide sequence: TGTGCCAGCACCCAGAGGTCGGGGCCGGGCGAGCAGTACTTC. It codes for CASTQRSGPGEQYF.

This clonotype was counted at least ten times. The CDR3 is CASSYPGDPTYEQYF. The CDR3 region has the DNA TGTGCCAGCAGCTACCCCGGAGACCCTACCTACGAGCAGTACTTC. The chain links TRBV3-1 to TRBJ2-7; D is uncertain. The CDR3 is 15 residues long. Trimming removed 5 bases from V and 2 bases from J, with 16 bases in between. Germline loops: CDR1 LGHDT, CDR2 YNNKEL (reference sequence).

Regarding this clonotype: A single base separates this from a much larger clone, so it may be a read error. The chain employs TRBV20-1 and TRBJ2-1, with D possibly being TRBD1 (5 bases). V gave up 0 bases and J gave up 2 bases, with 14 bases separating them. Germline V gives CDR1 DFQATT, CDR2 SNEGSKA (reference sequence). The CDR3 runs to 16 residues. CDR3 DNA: TGCAGTGCTAGAGATATTCGGACATTCACCTACAATGAGCAGTTCTTC. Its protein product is CSARDIRTFTYNEQFF.

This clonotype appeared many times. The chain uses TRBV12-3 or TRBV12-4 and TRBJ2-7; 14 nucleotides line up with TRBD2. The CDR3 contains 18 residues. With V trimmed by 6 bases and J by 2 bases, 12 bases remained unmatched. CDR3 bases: TGTGCCAGCAGCCGAGGACTAGCGGGAGGATTCGTTACCTACGAGCAGTACTTC. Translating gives CASSRGLAGGFVTYEQYF.

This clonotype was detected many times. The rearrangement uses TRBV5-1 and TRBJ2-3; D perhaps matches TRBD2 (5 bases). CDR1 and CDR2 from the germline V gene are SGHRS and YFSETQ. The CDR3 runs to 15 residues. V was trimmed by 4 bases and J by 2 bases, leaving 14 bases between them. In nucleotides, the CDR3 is TGCGCCAGCAGCGGAGGTTGGGGTTTCACAGATACGCAGTATTTT. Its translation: CASSGGWGFTDTQYF. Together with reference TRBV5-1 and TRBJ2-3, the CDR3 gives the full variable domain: KAGVTQTPRYLIKTRGQQVTLSCSPISGHRSVSWYQQTPGQGLQFLFEYFSETQRNKGNFPGRFSGRQFSNSRSEMNVSTLELGDSALYLCASSGGWGFTDTQYFGPGTRLTVL.

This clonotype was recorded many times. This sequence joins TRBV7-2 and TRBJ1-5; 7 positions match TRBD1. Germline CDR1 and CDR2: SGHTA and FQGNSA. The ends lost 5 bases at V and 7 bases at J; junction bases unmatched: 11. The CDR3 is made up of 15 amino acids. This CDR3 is CASSLGDRVGQPQHF. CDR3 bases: TGTGCCAGCAGCCTTGGTGACAGGGTTGGCCAGCCCCAGCATTTT.